The 13 T cell receptor beta chains in this list originate from one sample, sequenced in a study of T-cell reconstitution after alpha-beta-depleted transplantation in children. Unique molecular identifiers tagged the TCRbeta library. TCRdb ran MiXCR on the PCR reads and lists one entry per CDR3 protein. The sample includes 350,000 to 400,000 distinct CDR3 sequences, around 21% of them seen just once. Source: PBMCs from the stem cell graft donor, taken from the stem cell graft. These receptors came from a human donor who donated a stem cell graft to a child with acute myeloid leukemia.

This clonotype occurred many times. The chain has TRBV5-1 and TRBJ2-2, with D uncertain. Trimming removed 0 bases at V and 0 bases at J, with 9 bases between. This CDR3 comprises 16 residues. Germline V CDR1 and CDR2: SGHRS, YFSETQ. CDR3 coding DNA: TGCGCCAGCAGCTTGGCCACCGGCCCGAACACCGGGGAGCTGTTTTTT. Amino acid sequence: CASSLATGPNTGELFF. Using reference TRBV5-1 and TRBJ2-2 for the parts outside the CDR3, the full variable domain is KAGVTQTPRYLIKTRGQQVTLSCSPISGHRSVSWYQQTPGQGLQFLFEYFSETQRNKGNFPGRFSGRQFSNSRSEMNVSTLELGDSALYLCASSLATGPNTGELFFGEGSRLTVL.

There are many counts of this clonotype. The V and J genes are TRBV20-1 and TRBJ2-7; the match to TRBD1 covers 9 bases. Germline V gene sequence: CDR1 DFQATT, CDR2 SNEGSKA (reference sequence). The CDR3 loop spans 14 amino acids. The J segment lost 4 bases and the V segment lost 3 bases, leaving 7 bases of the junction unmatched. CDR3 sequence reads: CSASPGQGGYEQYF. CDR3 nucleotide sequence: TGCAGTGCTAGCCCGGGACAGGGCGGGTACGAGCAGTACTTC.

In this sample, this clonotype turned up a few times. Compared with germline, one end of the junction differs, possibly owing to a read error. The chain is built from TRBV29-1 and TRBJ1-5; possible D gene TRBD1, 5 bases. This CDR3 spans 15 amino acids. Germline CDR1 SQVTM, CDR2 ANQGSEA. CDR3: CSVEDGQGSNQPQQF. For the CDR3, the DNA is TGCAGCGTTGAAGATGGGCAGGGTAGCAATCAGCCCCAGCAGTTT. The variable domain in full, with the rest retrieved from reference TRBV29-1 and TRBJ1-5, is SAVISQKPSRDICQRGTSLTIQCQVDSQVTMMFWYRQQPGQSLTLIATANQGSEATYESGFVIDKFPISRPNLTFSTLTVSNMSPEDSSIYLCSVEDGQGSNQPQQFGDGTRLSIL.

The chain has TRBV12-3 or TRBV12-4 and TRBJ2-1, with a possible D match to TRBD2 (6 bases). The CDR3 loop spans 16 amino acids. Trimming left V 1 base short and J 3 bases short, with 13 bases between. For the CDR3, the DNA is TGTGCCAGCAGTTTAGTGGGGTCTAGCGTCTACAATGAGCAGTTCTTC. Translating gives CASSLVGSSVYNEQFF.

This chain joins TRBV7-9 and TRBJ2-7; D is undetermined. Trimming removed 5 bases at V and 0 bases at J, with 8 bases between. Germline CDR1 and CDR2: SEHNR and FQNEAQ (reference sequence). The CDR3 extends over 13 amino acids. The CDR3 protein is CASSPIASYEQYF. CDR3 nucleotides: TGTGCCAGCAGCCCGATAGCCTCCTACGAGCAGTACTTC.

The gene calls are TRBV28 and TRBJ2-3; TRBD1 aligns across 9 bases. The CDR3 has 17 residues. Germline CDR1 reads MDHEN; CDR2 reads SYDVKM. V shed 6 bases and J 1 base; nucleotides not matched to a gene: 11. CDR3 sequence reads: CASRGTGRGGGTDTQYF. CDR3 nucleotides: TGTGCCAGCAGGGGGACAGGGAGGGGAGGAGGCACAGATACGCAGTATTTT.

This clonotype has just a few counts. The chain employs TRBV12-3 or TRBV12-4 and TRBJ2-4; 9 nucleotides agree with TRBD1. The CDR3 spans 16 residues. V gave up 6 bases and J gave up 2 bases; unmatched junction bases: 8. CDR3 sequence reads: CASSKTQGATKNIQYF. DNA for the CDR3: TGTGCCAGCAGCAAAACACAGGGGGCGACCAAAAACATTCAGTACTTC.

This clonotype was seen a few times. V and J are TRBV5-1 and TRBJ2-1; 9 bases are a match to TRBD1. Germline assignment: CDR1 SGHRS and CDR2 YFSETQ. The CDR3 is 17 amino acids. V was clipped by 6 bases and J by 9 bases; unmatched bases: 19. This CDR3 reads CASNKFGSGQGVGEQFF. CDR3 sequence (DNA): TGCGCCAGCAACAAATTCGGGTCGGGACAGGGTGTAGGTGAGCAGTTCTTC.

This clonotype was detected ten times or more. V gene TRBV5-6 combines with J gene TRBJ2-5, with 7 bases lining up with TRBD2. This CDR3 has 14 amino acids. V was clipped by 1 base and J by 9 bases; unmatched bases: 9. CDR1 is SGHDT and CDR2 is YYEEEE in the germline V gene. The CDR3 spells CASSLTSVRLSQYF. In DNA, the CDR3 is TGTGCCAGCAGCTTGACTAGCGTCCGTCTCTCCCAGTACTTC.

This clonotype was observed at least ten times. The chain links TRBV10-3 to TRBJ2-7, with 8 bases matching TRBD2. The germline V gene has CDR1 ENHRY and CDR2 SYGVKD. There are 15 residues in the CDR3. Trimming took 2 bases from V and 5 from J; bases not matched to a gene: 8. The CDR3 coding sequence is TGTGCCATCAGTGAGCCGAGCGGGAGATCACACGAGCAGTACTTC. It specifies CAISEPSGRSHEQYF.

This clonotype was seen a few times. The genes are TRBV6-2 or TRBV6-3 and TRBJ1-5, with 12 bases lining up with TRBD1. Trimming cost V 0 bases and J 6 bases; bases outside gene matches: 6. The CDR3 spans 17 residues. Germline V CDR1 and CDR2: MNHEY, SVGEGT. CDR3 sequence reads: CASSYSLGQGATQPQHF. In DNA form, the CDR3 reads TGTGCCAGCAGTTACTCGCTGGGACAGGGGGCAACTCAGCCCCAGCATTTT.

The V gene is TRBV20-1, the J gene TRBJ1-5; D remains unclear. Trimming cost V 2 bases and J 0 bases, with 5 bases left between them. The CDR3 has 13 amino acids. The germline V gene encodes CDR1 DFQATT and CDR2 SNEGSKA (reference sequence). The CDR3 DNA sequence: TGCAGTGCTAGAACAAATAGCAATCAGCCCCAGCATTTT. Its protein is CSARTNSNQPQHF.

The chain combines TRBV27 with TRBJ2-1; 11 bases align to TRBD2. Germline V lookup: CDR1 MNHEY, CDR2 SMNVEV (reference sequence). The ends lost 2 bases at V and 1 base at J; junction bases unmatched: 10. There are 19 residues in the CDR3. The CDR3 coding sequence is TGTGCCAGCAGTTTACAACTAGCGGGAGTCCCAGCTTCCTACAATGAGCAGTTCTTC. This encodes CASSLQLAGVPASYNEQFF.